Below, 2 T cell receptor beta chains from the same sample are listed, as sequenced in a study of PD-1 blockade in mismatch repair-deficient tumors (TCRdb year 2017). Library prep was done by the immunoSEQ multiplex PCR assay. TCRdb mirrors the immuneACCESS table, restricted to in-frame sequences. Some clones are absent from its copies; in checked studies, under half trace to an unresolved V gene, and the reason for the others is unknown. Counted in this sample were about 22,000 clones; 84% of them appeared once. The top ten clonotypes cover roughly a sixth of the sample. The source was peripheral blood, collected 2 weeks after starting pembrolizumab. All receptors derive from an adult with mismatch repair-deficient cancer.

The CDR3 loop is CASSQDEGTGANVLTF. CDR3 in DNA: TGTGCCAGCAGCCAAGATGAGGGCACTGGGGCCAACGTCCTGACTTTC. V usage is TRBV4-2 and J usage is TRBJ2-6; maybe TRBD2 (5 bases). V gave up 0 bases and J gave up 2 bases, with 8 bases separating them. Germline assignment: CDR1 LGHNA and CDR2 YNFKEQ. The CDR3 loop spans 16 amino acids.

The J gene is TRBJ2-2, the V gene TRBV29-1; a possible D gene is TRBD1 (5 bases). V lost 7 bases and J lost 6, with 12 bases in between. Germline V lookup: CDR1 SQVTM, CDR2 ANQGSEA. CDR3 length: 12 amino acids. The CDR3 nucleotides read TGCAGCGCCGGAAGGGGCGCCGGGGAGCTGTTTTTT. This codes for CSAGRGAGELFF.